The TCR beta chain described here comes from a study of cytomegalovirus exposure and HLA in healthy donors. Study-wide context: Earlier sequencing of some 190 million T cells yielded approximately 120 million unique TCR beta sequences. The study placed around 80% of its approximately 360 genotyped donors in the Caucasian-associated ancestry cluster.

Germline-derived CDR1 and CDR2 are SEHNR and FQNEAQ (reference sequence). The CDR3 runs to 14 residues. The ends were cut back, 5 bases at V and 0 bases at J, with 10 bases in the middle. Remarks on this clone: Its antigen is not known.

Both 60 Vbeta primers and 13 Jbeta primers went into the PCR. Profiling relied on immunoSEQ multiplex PCR, and the TCRdb table lists in-frame clones only, not all of them. This table has over 150,000 clones, around four fifths appearing once. Whole-study results and caveats: Evidence from a later analysis indicated that most CMV-associated TCR beta chains looked HLA-restricted. Owing to their indistinguishability, certain V segments, notably TRBV6-2 and TRBV6-3, were excluded.

Sample: PBMCs. The chain employs TRBV7-9 and TRBJ1-1, with TRBD1 as a possible D gene (5 bases). The receptor was isolated from a girl between 5 and 17 years old in good health and CMV-seropositive. This CDR3 reads CASSQTDMNTEAFF. The CDR3 DNA sequence: TGTGCCAGCAGCCAGACAGATATGAACACTGAAGCTTTCTTT.